The TCR beta chain under discussion was sequenced for a study of T cell changes during pregnancy in multiple sclerosis. Libraries were prepared by immunoSEQ multiplex PCR; TCRdb keeps only in-frame clonotypes and omits some of them. The table lists about 89,000 clones, 85% to 95% of them singletons. J gave up 6 bases and V 2 bases, and 12 bases lay outside the gene matches. Germline CDR1 reads KGHSH; CDR2 reads LQKENI. The CDR3 runs to 16 residues. The sequencing here drew on peripheral blood, taken in the third trimester of pregnancy. This chain connects TRBV18 to TRBJ2-7; 8 nucleotides align to TRBD1. The clonotype was recovered from a female donor with multiple sclerosis, enrolled in a pregnancy study. The CDR3 loop reads CASSPDPGQGLTEQYF. In DNA, the CDR3 is TGTGCCAGCTCACCAGACCCCGGACAGGGACTTACCGAGCAGTACTTC.